Described below is a single T cell receptor (beta chain) sequence and its context. Clones were read by immunoSEQ multiplex PCR, and TCRdb kept only the in-frame ones, dropping some. The sample has 90,000 to 100,000 clones; roughly nine tenths are singletons. Germline assignment: CDR1 SQVTM and CDR2 ANQGSEA. Deletions cut 7 bases from V and 7 bases from J, with 16 bases between. This CDR3 is 12 amino acids long. The data stem from a study of OX40 agonist ivuxolimab in advanced cancers. The receptor comes from an adult with an advanced solid tumor such as melanoma, head and neck, liver or kidney cancer. Sequencing used CD4+ or CD8+ T cells sorted from blood, obtained in a trial of the OX40 agonist ivuxolimab. The chain carries TRBV29-1 and TRBJ2-5; the D gene is possibly TRBD2 (7 bases). In DNA, the CDR3 is TGCAGCGGCGAACAGGGAGGGGGGACCCAGTACTTC. Its translation is CSGEQGGGTQYF.